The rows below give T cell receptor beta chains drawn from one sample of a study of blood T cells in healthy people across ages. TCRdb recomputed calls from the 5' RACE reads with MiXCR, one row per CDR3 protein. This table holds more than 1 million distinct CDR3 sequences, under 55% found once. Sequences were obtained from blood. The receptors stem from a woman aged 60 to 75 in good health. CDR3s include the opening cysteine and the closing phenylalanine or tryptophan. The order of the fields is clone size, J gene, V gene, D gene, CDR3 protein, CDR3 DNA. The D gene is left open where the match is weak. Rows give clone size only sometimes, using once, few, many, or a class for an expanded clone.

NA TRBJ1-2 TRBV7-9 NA CASSSLWGRYGYTF TGTGCCAGCAGCTCTTTGTGGGGTCGGTATGGCTACACCTTC
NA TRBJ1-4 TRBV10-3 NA CAIRGGDEKLFF TGTGCCATCAGGGGGGGCGATGAAAAACTGTTTTTT
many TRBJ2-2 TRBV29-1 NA CSVVLGHGELFF TGCAGCGTTGTTTTGGGGCACGGGGAGCTGTTTTTT
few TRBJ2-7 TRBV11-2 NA CASRYGKGVKSYEQYF TGTGCCAGCCGTTATGGGAAAGGTGTTAAATCCTACGAGCAGTACTTC
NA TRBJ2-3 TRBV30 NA CAWSVLGSQQYF TGTGCCTGGAGTGTACTAGGCAGTCAGCAGTATTTT
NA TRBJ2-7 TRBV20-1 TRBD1 CSALGATGTGGIYEQYF TGCAGTGCTTTGGGGGCTACCGGGACAGGGGGCATTTACGAGCAGTACTTC
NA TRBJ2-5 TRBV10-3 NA CAISDGHQETQYF TGTGCCATCAGTGATGGACACCAAGAGACCCAGTACTTC
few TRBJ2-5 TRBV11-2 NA CASSKDRAGGTQYF TGTGCCAGCAGCAAAGACCGGGCCGGGGGGACCCAGTACTTC
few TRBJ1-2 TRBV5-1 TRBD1 CASGTQGRSYTF TGCGCCAGCGGAACACAGGGGCGAAGCTACACCTTC
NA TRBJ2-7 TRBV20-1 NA CSVRGEGLSEQYF TGCAGTGTGCGCGGCGAGGGCTTAAGCGAGCAGTACTTC
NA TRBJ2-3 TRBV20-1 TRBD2 CSAHRGLAGGFRVTDTQYF TGCAGTGCTCACCGGGGACTAGCGGGAGGGTTTCGGGTAACAGATACGCAGTATTTT
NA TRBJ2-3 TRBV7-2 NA CASSLTSGGGSSTDTQYF TGTGCCAGCAGCTTAACCTCAGGGGGGGGGTCTAGCACAGATACGCAGTATTTT
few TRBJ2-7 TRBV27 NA CASSTRDEAYEQYF TGTGCCAGCAGTACCCGGGACGAAGCCTACGAGCAGTACTTC